A single sample gave rise to the 29 T cell receptor beta chains below, sequenced in a study of T cell responses to AZD1222 COVID-19 vaccine. Sequencing was performed with immunoSEQ multiplex PCR; in TCRdb, only in-frame clones are kept and a portion is missing. The repertoire consists of 130,000 or so clones, with about 93% occurring once and the leading ten covering roughly 6.6%. Source: peripheral blood, taken on day 0 of AZD1222 vaccination. Receptors originate from an adult in good health.

The rearrangement links TRBV15 to TRBJ2-1, with TRBD2 matching over 7 bases. The junction had 14 bases not matched to a gene; V was cut back by 1 base and J by 8 bases. Germline V gene sequence: CDR1 LNHNV, CDR2 YYDKDF (reference sequence). The CDR3 consists of 17 residues. The CDR3 spells CATSRGGSGLIADEQFF. CDR3 coding DNA: TGTGCCACCAGCAGAGGAGGTAGCGGGCTTATAGCCGATGAGCAGTTCTTC.

The rearrangement links TRBV7-9 to TRBJ1-5; 9 positions match TRBD1. Germline loops: CDR1 SEHNR, CDR2 FQNEAQ (reference sequence). The CDR3 loop spans 14 amino acids. V shed 7 bases, J shed 5 bases, and the junction held 6 bases outside the gene matches. The CDR3 sequence is CASTMGQGDQPQHF. The CDR3 region has the DNA TGTGCCAGCACCATGGGACAGGGAGATCAGCCCCAGCATTTT.

This chain joins TRBV7-8 and TRBJ2-7; 9 bases map to TRBD1. J lost 3 bases, V lost 6 bases, and 9 bases had no gene match. The CDR3 length is 15 residues. CDR1 SGHVS and CDR2 FQNEAQ come from the germline V gene. CDR3 amino acids: CASSLTGGAFYEQYF. DNA of the CDR3: TGTGCCAGCAGTCTAACAGGGGGCGCGTTCTACGAGCAGTACTTC. The full variable domain, completed using reference TRBV7-8 and TRBJ2-7, is GAGVSQSPRYKVAKRGQDVALRCDPISGHVSLFWYQQALGQGPEFLTYFQNEAQLDKSGLPSDRFFAERPEGSVSTLKIQRTQQEDSAVYLCASSLTGGAFYEQYFGPGTRLTVT.

Note on this clone: Compared with germline, one end of the junction differs, possibly owing to a read error. The chain carries TRBV6-5 and TRBJ2-1; D is uncertain. The V gene's germline CDR1 is MNHEY and CDR2 SVGAGI. CDR3 length equals 15 residues. The CDR3 reads CASSYLGGSYNEQFF. CDR3 in DNA: TGTGCCAGCAGCTACTTGGGCGGCTCCTACAATGAGCAGTTCTTC.

The chain joins TRBV30 to TRBJ1-1; the D gene is possibly TRBD1 (5 bases). V was trimmed by 3 bases and J by 1 base, leaving 9 bases between them. The CDR3 runs 13 residues. Germline V gene lookup returns CDR1 GTSNPN and CDR2 SVGIG (reference sequence). The chain's CDR3 is CAWSAGPNTEAFF. CDR3 in DNA: TGTGCCTGGAGCGCGGGACCGAACACTGAAGCTTTCTTT.

This rearrangement joins TRBV14 to TRBJ2-7; the D gene is possibly TRBD1 (6 bases). Trimming removed 3 bases at V and 2 bases at J, with 17 bases between. Germline V gene lookup returns CDR1 SGHDN and CDR2 FVKESK. The CDR3 runs 16 residues. CDR3 protein: CASSHTGTPKAYEQYF. CDR3 DNA sequence: TGTGCCAGCAGCCATACAGGGACCCCAAAGGCCTACGAGCAGTACTTC.

The chain joins TRBV3-1 (or the pseudogene TRBV3-2) to TRBJ2-2; 7 nucleotides agree with TRBD2. Losses at the gene ends were 1 base for V and 6 bases for J; bases not matched to a gene: 11. The germline CDR1 and CDR2 sequences are LGHDT and YNNKEL (reference sequence). This CDR3 spans 17 amino acids. CDR3 coding DNA: TGTGCCAGCAGCCAAGTTCGACTAGCCGGGATTGCCGGGGAGCTGTTTTTT. This sequence encodes CASSQVRLAGIAGELFF.

The V gene is TRBV9, the J gene TRBJ1-2; D not certain. Germline CDR1 is SGDLS and CDR2 is YYNGEE. There are 15 residues in the CDR3. The germline V and J ends were trimmed by 0 bases and 2 bases, with 11 bases remaining between them. The CDR3 loop reads CASSVALELNYGYTF. The CDR3 DNA reads as TGTGCCAGCAGCGTAGCCCTAGAACTCAACTATGGCTACACCTTC.

The chain uses TRBV6-4 and TRBJ2-2; possible D gene TRBD2, 6 bases. This CDR3 comprises 22 residues. Germline-derived CDR1 and CDR2 are MRHNA and SNTAGT. Trimming shortened V by 0 bases and J by 6 bases, and 32 bases separated the two germline ends. The CDR3 DNA reads TGTGCCAGCAGTGACTCTGGGGCAGACCTAAGGAGCGGGCCTTCAGCCCCCGGGGAGCTGTTTTTT. This translates into CASSDSGADLRSGPSAPGELFF.

The chain combines TRBV5-6 with TRBJ1-2, with 10 bases that match TRBD1. Trimming cost V 2 bases and J 6 bases; bases outside gene matches: 7. There are 15 residues in the CDR3. Germline V gene data show CDR1 as SGHDT and CDR2 as YYEEEE. As DNA, the CDR3 is TGTGCCAGCAGCTTACGACAGGGGGCGATGGATGGCTACACCTTC. This codes for CASSLRQGAMDGYTF.

J is TRBJ1-2 and V is TRBV28; a weak D match, TRBD1 (5 bases). The length of the CDR3 is 18 residues. Germline CDR1 and CDR2: MDHEN and SYDVKM. The V end was cut by 2 bases, the J end by 3 bases, with 22 bases between. The CDR3 region is CASSLHRRTGSIYYGYTF. DNA of the CDR3: TGTGCCAGCAGTTTACACAGGCGGACTGGGTCAATCTACTATGGCTACACCTTC.

The gene calls are TRBV19 and TRBJ2-7; D possibly corresponds to TRBD1 (5 bases). This CDR3 has 14 amino acids. V gave up 3 bases and J gave up 2 bases, with 11 bases separating them. Germline V CDR1 and CDR2: LNHDA, SQIVND (reference sequence). DNA of the CDR3: TGTGCCAGTAGTATCTTCGCGGACACCTACGAGCAGTACTTC. The encoded protein is CASSIFADTYEQYF.

The chain couples TRBV20-1 to TRBJ2-3, with TRBD2 matching over 10 bases. The germline CDR1 and CDR2 sequences are DFQATT and SNEGSKA (reference sequence). CDR3 length: 17 amino acids. With V trimmed by 3 bases and J by 5 bases, 14 bases remained unmatched. CDR3 sequence (DNA): TGCAGTGCTAGTTCGGCTAGCGGGAGTGGAAGTGGAGATACGCAGTATTTT. Its protein product is CSASSASGSGSGDTQYF.

The rearrangement links TRBV15 to TRBJ2-1; 11 bases are a match to TRBD2. Unmatched junction bases numbered 12, after V lost 1 base and J lost 13 bases. The CDR3 has 16 amino acids. Germline CDR1 LNHNV, CDR2 YYDKDF (reference sequence). The DNA of the CDR3 is TGTGCCACCAGCAGAGGCGAAGGGACTAGCGGAAGGAACCAGTTCTTC. This translates into CATSRGEGTSGRNQFF.

A word on this clone: Distinct nucleotide sequences in the sample also encode this CDR3. The gene calls are TRBV5-1 and TRBJ1-3; D is undetermined. This CDR3 comprises 14 residues. The V and J ends lost 0 bases and 0 bases respectively, with 4 bases between them. CDR1 is SGHRS, CDR2 YFSETQ, per germline. CDR3 bases: TGCGCCAGCAGCTTGGGGAGCTCTGGAAACACCATATATTTT. As protein: CASSLGSSGNTIYF.

The chain joins TRBV19 to TRBJ1-4; D gene unclear. V dropped 2 bases and J dropped 7 bases, with 14 bases sitting between them. CDR1 and CDR2 from the germline V gene are LNHDA and SQIVND (reference sequence). There are 15 residues in the CDR3. The CDR3 is CASSIRAVRREKLFF. Here the CDR3 DNA reads TGTGCCAGTAGTATAAGGGCAGTCAGGCGTGAAAAACTGTTTTTT.

The V and J genes are TRBV6-6 and TRBJ2-5, with D possibly matching TRBD1 (5 bases). Trimming pared 4 bases from V and 1 base from J, leaving 10 bases between. The CDR3 totals 14 residues. Germline values: CDR1 MNHNY, CDR2 SVGAGI (reference sequence). Here the CDR3 reads CASSWTTRQETQYF. Written as DNA, the CDR3 is TGTGCCAGCAGTTGGACAACACGCCAAGAGACCCAGTACTTC.

The chain carries TRBV5-1 and TRBJ1-2, with 11 nucleotides matching TRBD1. Germline values: CDR1 SGHRS, CDR2 YFSETQ. V lost 4 bases and J lost 4; bases outside the gene matches: 6. The CDR3 is made up of 15 amino acids. CDR3 sequence (DNA): TGCGCCAGCAGCGTGGGACAGGGGGGTTCCTATGGCTACACCTTC. Translated, it gives CASSVGQGGSYGYTF.

The V gene is TRBV30, the J gene TRBJ2-7; 10 bases align to TRBD2. The CDR3 extends over 16 amino acids. V trimming: 0 bases; J trimming: 3 bases; junction bases outside the gene matches: 8. The germline gives CDR1 GTSNPN, CDR2 SVGIG (reference sequence). This CDR3 is CAWSVPSGRLRYEQYF. CDR3 coding DNA: TGTGCCTGGAGTGTACCTAGCGGGAGACTTCGCTACGAGCAGTACTTC.

This sequence joins TRBV28 and TRBJ2-1, with 7 bases identical to TRBD2. Per germline, CDR1 MDHEN and CDR2 SYDVKM. V was pared by 10 bases and J by 6 bases, with 9 bases of the junction left unmatched. The CDR3 consists of 13 residues. The CDR3 region is CAILSGGGNEQFF. The CDR3 DNA follows: TGTGCCATCCTCTCGGGGGGAGGCAATGAGCAGTTCTTC.

The genes are TRBV7-8 and TRBJ2-1, with 9 bases aligning to TRBD2. The germline CDR1 and CDR2 sequences are SGHVS and FQNEAQ. The CDR3 runs 17 residues. V lost 1 base and J lost 4; bases outside the gene matches: 8. The chain's CDR3 is CASSLGRAGGGYNEQFF. DNA for the CDR3: TGTGCCAGCAGCTTAGGGCGTGCGGGAGGGGGATACAATGAGCAGTTCTTC.

The DNA for the CDR3 is TGCGCCAGGCCAGAGCCGGGACAGATTAAATTGAATCAGCCCCAGCATTTT. Amino acids: CARPEPGQIKLNQPQHF. The gene calls are TRBV10-1 and TRBJ1-5, with 7 bases lining up with TRBD1. Unmatched junction bases numbered 18, after V lost 9 bases and J lost 4 bases. The CDR3 totals 17 residues. In germline, CDR1 is WNHNN, CDR2 SYGVQD (reference sequence).

This sequence joins TRBV12-3 or TRBV12-4 and TRBJ1-5, with 7 bases lining up with TRBD1. The CDR3 covers 12 residues. V gave up 8 bases and J gave up 7 bases; unmatched junction bases: 5. The CDR3 loop is CASLTGSQPQHF. CDR3 in DNA: TGTGCCAGCCTGACAGGGAGCCAGCCCCAGCATTTT.

The rearrangement links TRBV5-1 to TRBJ2-5; unclear D gene. CDR3 length equals 13 residues. Trimming removed 4 bases from V and 0 bases from J, with 7 bases in between. Germline V gene lookup returns CDR1 SGHRS and CDR2 YFSETQ. The CDR3 DNA reads TGCGCCAGCAGCGGTTTGTACCAAGAGACCCAGTACTTC. It encodes CASSGLYQETQYF.

This clone was detected only once. DNA of the CDR3: TGTGCCAGCAGTCTCGACAGGGCCAAAAACATTCAGTACTTC. It specifies CASSLDRAKNIQYF. V and J are TRBV6-2 or TRBV6-3 and TRBJ2-4, with D possibly TRBD1 on 6 matching bases. The germline CDR1 and CDR2 sequences are MNHEY and SVGEGT. The CDR3 covers 14 residues. Trimming took 5 bases from V and 1 from J, leaving 9 bases between them.

This chain joins TRBV2 and TRBJ1-6; D gene ambiguous. The CDR3 is 14 residues long. V was cut by 4 bases and J by 9 bases, with 13 bases left in between. CDR1 and CDR2 (germline): SNHLY, FYNNEI. This CDR3 is CASSGTGWSSPLHF. The CDR3 region has the DNA TGTGCCAGCAGTGGGACTGGATGGAGTTCACCCCTCCACTTT.

The chain combines TRBV28 with TRBJ1-3; D gene unclear. Germline CDR1 is MDHEN and CDR2 is SYDVKM. CDR3 size: 15 residues. V was trimmed by 2 bases and J by 2 bases, leaving 10 bases between them. The CDR3 region has the DNA TGTGCCAGCAGTTTAGAGGGTCGGCCTGGAAACACCATATATTTT. Residues: CASSLEGRPGNTIYF. Together with reference TRBV28 and TRBJ1-3, the CDR3 gives the full variable domain: DVKVTQSSRYLVKRTGEKVFLECVQDMDHENMFWYRQDPGLGLRLIYFSYDVKMKEKGDIPEGYSVSREKKERFSLILESASTNQTSMYLCASSLEGRPGNTIYFGEGSWLTVV.

The chain has TRBV3-1 (or the pseudogene TRBV3-2) and TRBJ1-4, with TRBD1 matching over 10 bases. CDR1 LGHDT and CDR2 YNNKEL come from the germline V gene (reference sequence). This CDR3 has 15 amino acids. V lost 2 bases and J lost 7; bases outside the gene matches: 4. The CDR3 region is CASSQWGQGSEKLFF. In nucleotides, the CDR3 is TGTGCCAGCAGCCAATGGGGACAGGGGTCTGAAAAACTGTTTTTT.

The V call is TRBV19, the J call TRBJ1-1; D is possibly TRBD1 (6 bases). The CDR3 covers 15 residues. V gave up 3 bases and J gave up 4 bases, with 15 bases separating them. The germline gives CDR1 LNHDA, CDR2 SQIVND (reference sequence). The DNA for the CDR3 is TGTGCCAGTAGTATTGGGGGCAGCGGGGGCACTGAAGCTTTCTTT. It codes for CASSIGGSGGTEAFF.